What follows are 13 T cell receptor beta chains derived from one specimen sequenced in a study of cytotoxic CD8 clonotypes in ibrutinib-treated CLL. Some clones are missing from TCRdb's copy, which holds only in-frame ones; the method was immunoSEQ multiplex PCR. Of 110,000 to 150,000 clones detected, approximately 80% appear once; the ten largest clones hold about 5%. The sequences come from PBMCs, collected after 24 months of ibrutinib treatment. Receptors were obtained from a human donor with chronic lymphocytic leukemia.

Regarding this clone: This CDR3 is also generated by other DNA sequences in the sample. V and J are TRBV6-5 and TRBJ1-4; D remains unclear. Germline V CDR1 and CDR2: MNHEY, SVGAGI. With 2 bases removed from V and 0 bases from J, the gap between germline ends came to 4 bases. This CDR3 spans 14 amino acids. The CDR3 bases are TGTGCCAGCAGTTACAGTTCAACTAATGAAAAACTGTTTTTT. As protein: CASSYSSTNEKLFF.

The V and J genes are TRBV14 and TRBJ2-1; a weak D match, TRBD2 (6 bases). The V end lost 3 bases, the J end lost 5 bases, and 17 bases lay between the germline ends. Germline V gene data show CDR1 as SGHDN and CDR2 as FVKESK. The CDR3 extends over 16 amino acids. As DNA, the CDR3 is TGTGCCAGCAGCCATCACTGGGGGGACGGTCACAATGAGCAGTTCTTC. It specifies CASSHHWGDGHNEQFF.

V gene TRBV4-2 combines with J gene TRBJ2-1; 12 bases agree with TRBD2. J gave up 2 bases and V 0 bases, and 5 bases lay outside the gene matches. The CDR3 is 18 amino acids. CDR1 LGHNA and CDR2 YNFKEQ come from the germline V gene. CDR3 coding DNA: TGTGCCAGCAGCCAAGACCCCCTAGCGGGGGGGGCCTACAATGAGCAGTTCTTC. Its protein product is CASSQDPLAGGAYNEQFF.

This chain connects TRBV4-2 to TRBJ1-2; 7 nucleotides align to TRBD1. Germline loops: CDR1 LGHNA, CDR2 YNFKEQ. J gave up 4 bases and V 0 bases, and 11 bases lay outside the gene matches. CDR3 length equals 17 residues. The chain's CDR3 is CASSQEGGLTGRYGYTF. The CDR3 nucleotides are TGTGCCAGCAGCCAAGAGGGGGGCCTGACAGGGCGCTATGGCTACACCTTC.

The V call is TRBV10-3, the J call TRBJ1-4, with unresolved D. The CDR3 has 16 amino acids. The germline V gene has CDR1 ENHRY and CDR2 SYGVKD. V lost 0 bases to trimming and J lost 5 bases, with 13 bases between them. CDR3 region: CAISESSAGQNEKLFF. As DNA, the CDR3 is TGTGCCATCAGTGAGTCGAGCGCCGGGCAGAATGAAAAACTGTTTTTT.

The chain employs TRBV30 and TRBJ1-5; D unresolved. The CDR3 is 14 residues long. Germline values: CDR1 GTSNPN, CDR2 SVGIG (reference sequence). V was trimmed by 0 bases and J by 9 bases, leaving 15 bases between them. The CDR3 sequence is CAWSVRQHMAPQHF. In nucleotides, the CDR3 is TGTGCCTGGAGTGTCCGGCAGCACATGGCGCCCCAGCATTTT.

The CDR3 nucleotides are TGTGCCAGCAGCGTTCGACTAGCGGGGGCAGATACGCAGTATTTT. Amino acid sequence: CASSVRLAGADTQYF. J is TRBJ2-3 and V is TRBV9; TRBD2 agrees at 12 bases. The CDR3 extends over 15 amino acids. Germline V lookup: CDR1 SGDLS, CDR2 YYNGEE. V was clipped by 2 bases and J by 4 bases; unmatched bases: 2.

The chain couples TRBV9 to TRBJ2-2; tentative D call: TRBD1 (6 bases). This CDR3 spans 14 amino acids. The V gene's germline CDR1 is SGDLS and CDR2 YYNGEE. The V end lost 4 bases, the J end lost 4 bases, and 11 bases lay between the germline ends. CDR3 loop: CASSTRGSTGELFF. The CDR3 DNA reads as TGTGCCAGCAGCACCAGGGGAAGCACCGGGGAGCTGTTTTTT. Full variable domain (remainder filled in from reference TRBV9 and TRBJ2-2): DSGVTQTPKHLITATGQRVTLRCSPRSGDLSVYWYQQSLDQGLQFLIQYYNGEERAKGNILERFSAQQFPDLHSELNLSSLELGDSALYFCASSTRGSTGELFFGEGSRLTVL.

This clone appeared a few times. This chain joins TRBV28 and TRBJ1-3, with no clear D. Trimming removed 2 bases at V and 1 base at J, with 3 bases between. This CDR3 region has 13 residues. From germline, CDR1 is MDHEN and CDR2 SYDVKM. CDR3 bases: TGTGCCAGCAGTTTAATATCTGGAAACACCATATATTTT. Its protein product is CASSLISGNTIYF.

The chain carries TRBV20-1 and TRBJ2-1; possible D gene TRBD1, 6 bases. The V end was cut by 6 bases, the J end by 9 bases, with 12 bases between. The CDR3 contains 11 residues. CDR1 is DFQATT, CDR2 SNEGSKA, per germline (reference sequence). The CDR3 is CSAGQFGEQFF. The DNA of the CDR3 is TGCAGTGCCGGACAGTTCGGTGAGCAGTTCTTC.

This clone was picked up a small number of times. The genes are TRBV7-2 and TRBJ1-5; D possibly corresponds to TRBD1 (6 bases). The germline V gene encodes CDR1 SGHTA and CDR2 FQGNSA. The CDR3 sequence is 15 residues long. Trimming cost V 0 bases and J 7 bases, with 13 bases left between them. DNA for the CDR3: TGTGCCAGCAGCTTAGCGCGGGGGGCTTGGCAGCCCCAGCATTTT. This translates into CASSLARGAWQPQHF.

The CDR3 region is CACSSNYGYTF. The CDR3 DNA sequence: TGTGCCTGCAGTTCTAACTATGGCTACACCTTC. The V gene is TRBV30, the J gene TRBJ1-2; D is ambiguous. Germline loops: CDR1 GTSNPN, CDR2 SVGIG (reference sequence). V was trimmed by 6 bases and J by 0 bases, leaving 5 bases between them. This CDR3 is built from 11 residues.

The chain's CDR3 is CASSGLTEAFF. The DNA of the CDR3 is TGCGCCAGCAGCGGGTTAACTGAAGCTTTCTTT. The V gene is TRBV4-3, the J gene TRBJ1-1; D unresolved. Germline V gene data show CDR1 as LGHNA and CDR2 as YSLEER. The CDR3 has 11 residues. V lost 5 bases and J 5 bases, leaving 6 bases between the germline ends.